The clone carrying this T cell receptor beta chain is labeled as medium-sized. The protocol was immunoSEQ multiplex PCR, while the TCRdb copy is restricted to in-frame clones and leaves out a portion. This table holds about 18,000 clones, around 82% found once. The CDR3 has 11 amino acids. In germline, CDR1 is SQVTM, CDR2 ANQGSEA. Trimming cost V 2 bases and J 3 bases, with 4 bases left between them. These data originate in a study of Tregs in tolerant kidney transplant recipients. Unstimulated regulatory T cells (CD4+CD25+CD127-), CD4+CD25- non-regulatory cells, CD4 and CD8 cells were FACS-sorted from thawed PBMCs.

The source is a human donor in good health. The V call is TRBV29-1, the J call TRBJ1-1, with no clear D. What was sequenced was Tregs from blood. CDR3 nucleotide sequence: TGCAGCGTTGAATACCACACTGAAGCTTTCTTT. Amino acid sequence: CSVEYHTEAFF.